Following are 23 T cell receptor beta chains from one sample sequenced in a study of cytomegalovirus exposure and HLA in healthy donors. The PCR was carried out with 60 Vbeta primers and 13 Jbeta primers. Sequenced by immunoSEQ multiplex PCR; TCRdb stores in-frame clones only, minus some. The repertoire includes about 130,000 clones, about two thirds of them detected once, and under 3% sits in the top ten. The sample consisted of PBMCs. The receptor set was obtained from a woman aged 55-69 years in good health and CMV-seropositive.

V is TRBV6-5 and J is TRBJ2-6; D ambiguous. Germline CDR1 MNHEY, CDR2 SVGAGI. The CDR3 is 15 residues long. Trimming took off 6 bases at V and 0 bases at J, with 9 bases between the two ends. The chain's CDR3 is CASRRVFSGANVLTF. In nucleotides, the CDR3 is TGTGCCAGCAGACGCGTTTTCTCTGGGGCCAACGTCCTGACTTTC.

The chain couples TRBV4-2 to TRBJ2-1, with 7 bases aligning to TRBD1. V shed 3 bases and J 7 bases; nucleotides not matched to a gene: 6. Germline CDR1 and CDR2: LGHNA and YNFKEQ. The CDR3 is 14 residues long. CDR3 sequence reads: CASSQKTGSNEQFF. Written as DNA, the CDR3 is TGTGCCAGCAGCCAGAAGACAGGGAGTAATGAGCAGTTCTTC.

This clone was found a few times. The CDR3 spells CATSRTGGGDEQYF. The CDR3 DNA follows: TGTGCCACCAGCCGGACAGGGGGCGGCGACGAGCAGTACTTC. V is TRBV15 and J is TRBJ2-7, with 11 bases lining up with TRBD1. Trimming cost V 5 bases and J 5 bases; bases outside gene matches: 5. CDR1 and CDR2 from the germline V gene are LNHNV and YYDKDF (reference sequence). This CDR3 is 14 amino acids long.

The rearrangement joins TRBV5-1 to TRBJ2-1; the match to TRBD2 covers 8 bases. The CDR3 loop spans 12 amino acids. Germline V gene lookup returns CDR1 SGHRS and CDR2 YFSETQ. V lost 7 bases to trimming and J lost 14 bases; unmatched junction nucleotides: 11. The chain's CDR3 is CASDEPSGPKFF. The CDR3 nucleotides are TGCGCCAGCGACGAACCTAGCGGGCCCAAGTTCTTC.

The CDR3 is CASSETGGGYEQYF. In DNA form, the CDR3 reads TGTGCCAGCAGCGAGACAGGGGGCGGCTACGAGCAGTACTTC. The chain links TRBV9 to TRBJ2-7; TRBD1 matches 10 bases. CDR1 is SGDLS, CDR2 YYNGEE, per germline. V dropped 3 bases and J dropped 3; count of bases not matched to a gene: 3. CDR3 length: 14 residues.

The rearrangement links TRBV5-8 to TRBJ1-2, with a possible D match to TRBD1 (5 bases). Trimming shortened V by 3 bases and J by 1 base, and 7 bases separated the two germline ends. The germline CDR1 and CDR2 sequences are SGHTS and YDEGEE. The CDR3 extends over 13 amino acids. The CDR3 bases are TGTGCCAGCAGCTCGACAGTTAACTATGGCTACACCTTC. This encodes CASSSTVNYGYTF.

This clone was picked up a small number of times. V and J are TRBV18 and TRBJ1-3; D not certain. The V end was cut by 0 bases, the J end by 0 bases, with 6 bases between. The germline V gene has CDR1 KGHSH and CDR2 LQKENI. The CDR3 is made up of 15 amino acids. The CDR3 DNA sequence: TGTGCCAGCTCACCACCGTACGGCTCTGGAAACACCATATATTTT. Its translation: CASSPPYGSGNTIYF. The variable domain in full, completed from reference TRBV18 and TRBJ1-3, reads NAGVMQNPRHLVRRRGQEARLRCSPMKGHSHVYWYRQLPEEGLKFMVYLQKENIIDESGMPKERFSAEFPKEGPSILRIQQVVRGDSAAYFCASSPPYGSGNTIYFGEGSWLTVV.

This clone has just one count. The V and J genes are TRBV19 and TRBJ2-7, with a weak D call TRBD1 (6 bases). The CDR3 runs 14 residues. CDR1 LNHDA and CDR2 SQIVND come from the germline V gene (reference sequence). V was trimmed by 9 bases and J by 2 bases, leaving 17 bases between them. The CDR3 bases are TGTGCCAGCCGACAGGATATGGCCCCCTACGAGCAGTACTTC. Encoded protein: CASRQDMAPYEQYF.

This rearrangement joins TRBV20-1 to TRBJ1-1; 7 bases line up with TRBD1. This CDR3 has 11 residues. Germline values: CDR1 DFQATT, CDR2 SNEGSKA (reference sequence). J was trimmed by 8 bases and V by 5 bases; bases with no gene match: 5. The CDR3 coding sequence is TGCAGTGCTTACGGACAGGACGAAGCTTTCTTT. This encodes CSAYGQDEAFF.

This chain uses TRBV6-5 with TRBJ2-3, with 11 bases lining up with TRBD2. There are 16 residues in the CDR3. The V segment lost 4 bases and the J segment 1 base; nucleotides outside the gene matches: 4. The germline V gene has CDR1 MNHEY and CDR2 SVGAGI. The CDR3 region is CASSSQTSGGTDTQYF. The CDR3, as DNA: TGTGCCAGCAGTTCTCAGACTAGCGGGGGCACAGATACGCAGTATTTT.

The rearrangement uses TRBV7-2 and TRBJ1-5, with TRBD1 matching 8 bases. Unmatched junction bases numbered 4, after V lost 0 bases and J lost 6 bases. CDR1 is SGHTA, CDR2 FQGNSA, per germline. This CDR3 has 15 residues. For the CDR3, the DNA is TGTGCCAGCAGCTTAGCCCAGGGGGCCTTTCAGCCCCAGCATTTT. This encodes CASSLAQGAFQPQHF.

The V call is TRBV5-4, the J call TRBJ1-6, with D uncertain. The CDR3 has 16 amino acids. Trimming removed 0 bases from V and 7 bases from J, with 14 bases in between. Germline loops: CDR1 SGHNT, CDR2 YYREEE (reference sequence). The CDR3 sequence is CASSLEKERRNSPLHF. The CDR3 region has the DNA TGTGCCAGCAGCTTGGAAAAAGAAAGGAGGAATTCACCCCTCCACTTT. The complete variable domain, with remaining parts taken from reference TRBV5-4 and TRBJ1-6, reads ETGVTQSPTHLIKTRGQQVTLRCSSQSGHNTVSWYQQALGQGPQFIFQYYREEENGRGNFPPRFSGLQFPNYSSELNVNALELDDSALYLCASSLEKERRNSPLHFGNGTRLTVT.

The V gene is TRBV5-4, the J gene TRBJ2-4, with a tentative D call TRBD1 (5 bases). Trimming took off 0 bases at V and 6 bases at J, with 10 bases between the two ends. CDR3 length: 14 amino acids. Germline V gives CDR1 SGHNT, CDR2 YYREEE (reference sequence). The CDR3 protein is CASSLAAGSNIQYF. The CDR3 nucleotides are TGTGCCAGCAGCTTGGCGGCAGGGTCAAACATTCAGTACTTC.

This clone was counted once. The rearrangement links TRBV2 to TRBJ2-5; no clear D. This CDR3 region has 11 residues. Germline values: CDR1 SNHLY, CDR2 FYNNEI. The V end was cut by 7 bases, the J end by 3 bases, with 6 bases between. CDR3 DNA: TGTGCCAGCATCCAGGAAGAGACCCAGTACTTC. Its translation is CASIQEETQYF.

In nucleotides, the CDR3 is TGCGCCAGCAGCCTAGGACAGGGACTCGCTGAAGCTTTCTTT. Its translation is CASSLGQGLAEAFF. This chain uses TRBV5-1 with TRBJ1-1, with 8 bases matching TRBD1. Trimming removed 4 bases from V and 6 bases from J; junction bases left unmatched: 8. CDR1 and CDR2 from the germline V gene are SGHRS and YFSETQ. This CDR3 is 14 amino acids long. The whole variable domain, remainder taken from reference TRBV5-1 and TRBJ1-1, is KAGVTQTPRYLIKTRGQQVTLSCSPISGHRSVSWYQQTPGQGLQFLFEYFSETQRNKGNFPGRFSGRQFSNSRSEMNVSTLELGDSALYLCASSLGQGLAEAFFGQGTRLTVV.

About this clone itself: The junction and the germline gene differ at one end; a read error may be behind it. Within the sample, other DNA sequences also encode this same CDR3. The chain is built from TRBV25-1 and TRBJ1-2, with D perhaps matching TRBD1 (5 bases). This CDR3 contains 15 residues. Germline lookup yields CDR1 MGHDK and CDR2 SYGVNS. The CDR3 loop reads CASSDPGRVGNGYTF. The CDR3 DNA follows: TGTGCCAGCAGTGATCCTGGCAGGGTAGGGAATGGTTACACCTTC.

The chain is built from TRBV6-6 and TRBJ2-7; 9 bases are a match to TRBD1. In germline, CDR1 is MNHNY, CDR2 SVGAGI (reference sequence). The CDR3 consists of 15 residues. The V gene end was trimmed by 4 bases and the J gene end by 6 bases; junction bases not matched to a gene: 10. The CDR3 spells CASSFGDRENREQYF. The CDR3 region has the DNA TGTGCCAGCAGTTTCGGGGACAGGGAAAATCGCGAGCAGTACTTC.

The gene calls are TRBV28 and TRBJ1-5; unclear D gene. The ends were cut back, 5 bases at V and 3 bases at J, with 5 bases in the middle. Germline assignment: CDR1 MDHEN and CDR2 SYDVKM. This CDR3 contains 12 residues. The CDR3 sequence: CASSLDNQPQHF. The CDR3 DNA follows: TGTGCCAGCAGTCTAGACAATCAGCCCCAGCATTTT.

This rearrangement joins TRBV12-5 to TRBJ1-5, with D perhaps TRBD1 (5 bases). The V gene lost 1 base and the J gene lost 7 bases, with 11 bases spanning the gap. This CDR3 has 14 amino acids. CDR1 is LGHNT and CDR2 is FRNRAP in the germline V gene. This chain's CDR3 is CASGLATGGQPQHF. In DNA form, the CDR3 reads TGTGCTAGTGGTTTGGCCACGGGGGGGCAGCCCCAGCATTTT.

Here the CDR3 DNA reads TGTGCCAGCAGCCCGGGGTACGGGGGACGGAACTATGGCTACACCTTC. Translated: CASSPGYGGRNYGYTF. The J gene is TRBJ1-2, the V gene TRBV7-3; D perhaps matches TRBD1 (5 bases). Germline lookup yields CDR1 SGHTA and CDR2 FQGTGA. Trimming took off 5 bases at V and 2 bases at J, with 18 bases between the two ends. CDR3 size: 16 residues.

The chain couples TRBV9 to TRBJ2-5, with D perhaps matching TRBD1 (6 bases). The CDR3 consists of 14 residues. V lost 0 bases and J lost 0, with 6 bases in between. Germline CDR1 SGDLS, CDR2 YYNGEE. The CDR3 reads CASSVGTDQETQYF. As DNA, the CDR3 is TGTGCCAGCAGCGTAGGGACAGACCAAGAGACCCAGTACTTC. The variable domain in full, completed from reference TRBV9 and TRBJ2-5, reads DSGVTQTPKHLITATGQRVTLRCSPRSGDLSVYWYQQSLDQGLQFLIQYYNGEERAKGNILERFSAQQFPDLHSELNLSSLELGDSALYFCASSVGTDQETQYFGPGTRLLVL.

V is TRBV5-8 and J is TRBJ1-3; D possibly corresponds to TRBD1 (6 bases). The V end was cut by 6 bases, the J end by 0 bases, with 16 bases between. The CDR3 is 16 residues long. Germline V CDR1 and CDR2: SGHTS, YDEGEE. As DNA, the CDR3 is TGTGCCAGCACCCCTCCGACAGGAACCTCTGGAAACACCATATATTTT. This gives the protein CASTPPTGTSGNTIYF.

The V and J genes are TRBV10-1 and TRBJ1-2; TRBD1 might be the D (6 bases). Germline V CDR1 and CDR2: WNHNN, SYGVQD (reference sequence). The CDR3 is 13 amino acids. V shed 2 bases and J shed 8 bases, with 12 bases lying between them. The chain's CDR3 is CASSEGTGNGYTF. CDR3 DNA: TGCGCCAGCAGTGAGGGAACAGGGAACGGCTACACCTTC.